The 15 T cell receptor beta chains presented below share a single source sample, sequenced in a study of control samples from healthy donors and cancer patients. Produced via immunoSEQ multiplex PCR; TCRdb's table is partial and in-frame only. The table has about 95,000 clones, approximately 90% seen once. Sequencing was carried out using blood. These receptors all come from a young woman in good health.

J is TRBJ2-2 and V is TRBV9, with a tentative D call TRBD2 (6 bases). CDR1 and CDR2 (germline): SGDLS, YYNGEE. Trimming removed 0 bases at V and 5 bases at J, with 14 bases between. CDR3 size: 16 residues. The CDR3 sequence: CASSVVPGGRTGELFF. The CDR3 DNA reads as TGTGCCAGCAGCGTAGTCCCAGGAGGGAGAACCGGGGAGCTGTTTTTT. The complete variable domain, with remaining parts taken from reference TRBV9 and TRBJ2-2, reads DSGVTQTPKHLITATGQRVTLRCSPRSGDLSVYWYQQSLDQGLQFLIQYYNGEERAKGNILERFSAQQFPDLHSELNLSSLELGDSALYFCASSVVPGGRTGELFFGEGSRLTVL.

This chain links TRBV18 with TRBJ2-1; 8 positions match TRBD2. Germline CDR1 and CDR2: KGHSH and LQKENI. J lost 7 bases, V lost 3 bases, and 11 bases had no gene match. The CDR3 runs to 16 residues. CDR3 bases: TGTGCCAGCTCACCTCCCGGGGGGACTAGTCTAAATGAGCAGTTCTTC. As protein: CASSPPGGTSLNEQFF.

This clone was seen a single time. V and J are TRBV5-6 and TRBJ1-4; unclear D gene. Trimming removed 2 bases from V and 10 bases from J, with 9 bases in between. The germline gives CDR1 SGHDT, CDR2 YYEEEE. The length of the CDR3 is 12 residues. The CDR3 DNA sequence: TGTGCCAGCAGCTTTACAGCGGGAAAACTGTTTTTT. Translated: CASSFTAGKLFF.

This clone has more than one count but fewer than ten. This chain connects TRBV15 to TRBJ2-1, with D possibly matching TRBD1 (6 bases). Trimming removed 5 bases from V and 10 bases from J, with 15 bases in between. This CDR3 region has 13 residues. Germline values: CDR1 LNHNV, CDR2 YYDKDF (reference sequence). The CDR3 reads CATSENRAQEQFF. The CDR3 DNA follows: TGTGCCACCAGCGAAAACAGGGCGCAAGAGCAGTTCTTC. Together with reference TRBV15 and TRBJ2-1, the CDR3 gives the full variable domain: DAMVIQNPRYQVTQFGKPVTLSCSQTLNHNVMYWYQQKSSQAPKLLFHYYDKDFNNEADTPDNFQSRRPNTSFCFLDIRSPGLGDTAMYLCATSENRAQEQFFGPGTRLTVL.

The chain is built from TRBV2 and TRBJ2-1; D is uncertain. Germline V gene lookup returns CDR1 SNHLY and CDR2 FYNNEI. This CDR3 has 12 residues. V shed 4 bases and J shed 4 bases, with 5 bases lying between them. The CDR3 DNA follows: TGTGCCAGCAGTGTTCGGTACAATGAGCAGTTCTTC. Translation: CASSVRYNEQFF.

V gene TRBV19 combines with J gene TRBJ1-5; 7 bases map to TRBD1. Germline trimming cut 5 bases from V and 9 bases from J; bases unmatched to any gene: 13. The CDR3 spans 15 residues. Looked up from germline, CDR1 is LNHDA and CDR2 is SQIVND (reference sequence). CDR3: CASSYRTGLHGPQHF. The CDR3 DNA follows: TGTGCCAGTAGTTACCGGACAGGCCTCCATGGGCCCCAGCATTTT.

The CDR3 loop reads CASSRTDTQYF. The DNA of the CDR3 is TGTGCCAGCTCACGGACAGATACGCAGTATTTT. The rearrangement uses TRBV18 and TRBJ2-3; D unresolved. This CDR3 has 11 residues. Per the germline V gene, CDR1 is KGHSH and CDR2 is LQKENI. V lost 4 bases, J lost 3 bases, and 2 bases lay in between. Together with reference TRBV18 and TRBJ2-3, the CDR3 gives the full variable domain: NAGVMQNPRHLVRRRGQEARLRCSPMKGHSHVYWYRQLPEEGLKFMVYLQKENIIDESGMPKERFSAEFPKEGPSILRIQQVVRGDSAAYFCASSRTDTQYFGPGTRLTVL.

The rearrangement joins TRBV5-6 to TRBJ1-6; no clear D gene. Trimming took off 1 base at V and 10 bases at J, with 9 bases between the two ends. CDR1 is SGHDT, CDR2 YYEEEE, per germline. CDR3 length: 13 residues. CDR3 nucleotides: TGTGCCAGCAGCTTGAGGGCCATATCACCCCTCCACTTT. Translation gives CASSLRAISPLHF.

The chain joins TRBV5-5 to TRBJ2-7; TRBD2 might be the D (5 bases). CDR3 length: 13 residues. Trimming left V 1 base short and J 4 bases short, with 9 bases between. The germline gives CDR1 SGHKS, CDR2 YYEKEE (reference sequence). CDR3 in amino acids: CASSLRDGYEQYF. In DNA form, the CDR3 reads TGTGCCAGCAGCTTGCGGGATGGTTACGAGCAGTACTTC.

The CDR3 here is CASARALGEKLFF. CDR3 DNA: TGTGCTAGTGCGAGGGCCCTTGGTGAAAAACTGTTTTTT. The V and J genes are TRBV12-5 and TRBJ1-4; D not certain. Germline V lookup: CDR1 LGHNT, CDR2 FRNRAP. V lost 7 bases and J lost 7, with 13 bases in between. This CDR3 region has 13 residues.

This clone was found once. CDR3: CASSLRPNQPQHF. The DNA for the CDR3 is TGTGCCAGCAGTTTAAGACCCAATCAGCCCCAGCATTTT. The chain is built from TRBV27 and TRBJ1-5; D is unclear. This CDR3 region has 13 residues. Between the trimmed V and J ends, which lost 2 bases and 3 bases, there was a span of 5 bases. Germline CDR1 reads MNHEY; CDR2 reads SMNVEV (reference sequence).

This sequence joins TRBV9 and TRBJ1-3; D gene uncertain. Trimming pared 0 bases from V and 0 bases from J, leaving 13 bases between. Germline V gene data show CDR1 as SGDLS and CDR2 as YYNGEE. CDR3 length equals 17 residues. CDR3 region: CASSVATGLYSGNTIYF. The CDR3 nucleotides read TGTGCCAGCAGCGTAGCTACCGGACTGTACTCTGGAAACACCATATATTTT.

This rearrangement joins TRBV5-4 to TRBJ1-1; D is ambiguous. The germline V gene encodes CDR1 SGHNT and CDR2 YYREEE (reference sequence). Trimming left V 0 bases short and J 1 base short, with 10 bases between. This CDR3 contains 15 residues. CDR3: CASSLALRQNTEAFF. The CDR3 DNA sequence: TGTGCCAGCAGCTTGGCCCTTCGGCAGAACACTGAAGCTTTCTTT.

The CDR3 spells CASSRDQVFMHTEAFF. CDR3 coding DNA: TGTGCCAGCAGCCGGGACCAGGTTTTTATGCACACTGAAGCTTTCTTT. The chain employs TRBV5-8 and TRBJ1-1, with D maybe TRBD1 (5 bases). The CDR3 is 16 residues long. CDR1 and CDR2 from the germline V gene are SGHTS and YDEGEE. With 4 bases removed from V and 3 bases from J, the gap between germline ends came to 19 bases. Looking up the rest from reference TRBV5-8 and TRBJ1-1 gives the full variable domain: EAGVTQSPTHLIKTRGQQATLRCSPISGHTSVYWYQQALGLGLQFLLWYDEGEERNRGNFPPRFSGRQFPNYSSELNVNALELEDSALYLCASSRDQVFMHTEAFFGQGTRLTVV.

The chain joins TRBV7-3 to TRBJ1-5; D gene uncertain. V shed 2 bases and J shed 1 base, with 12 bases lying between them. Per the germline V gene, CDR1 is SGHTA and CDR2 is FQGTGA. The length of the CDR3 is 16 residues. CDR3 DNA sequence: TGTGCCAGCAGCTTAGTTCCAATCGGGAGCAATCAGCCCCAGCATTTT. The encoded protein is CASSLVPIGSNQPQHF.